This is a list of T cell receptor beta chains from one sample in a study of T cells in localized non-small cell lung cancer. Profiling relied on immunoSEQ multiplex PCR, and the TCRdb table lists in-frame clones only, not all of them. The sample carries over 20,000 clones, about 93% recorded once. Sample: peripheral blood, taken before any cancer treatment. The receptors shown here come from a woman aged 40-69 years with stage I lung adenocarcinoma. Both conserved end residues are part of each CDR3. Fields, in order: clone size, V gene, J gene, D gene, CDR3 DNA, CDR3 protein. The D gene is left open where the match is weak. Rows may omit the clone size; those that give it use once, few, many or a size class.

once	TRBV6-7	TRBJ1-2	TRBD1	TGTGCCAGCAGTTACAAGGGGACAGGCGGCCCGCCTCCCCTTTATGGCTACACCTTC	CASSYKGTGGPPPLYGYTF
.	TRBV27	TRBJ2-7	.	TGTGCCAGCAGTCCATTCGACGGGAGCTCCTACGAGCAGTACTTC	CASSPFDGSSYEQYF
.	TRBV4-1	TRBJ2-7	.	TGCGCCAGCAGCCGAGGCAGAGGGGGGTCGTACGAGCAGTACTTC	CASSRGRGGSYEQYF
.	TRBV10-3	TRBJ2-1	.	TGTGCCATCAGTGACTTTAACTACGGTGAGCAGTTCTTC	CAISDFNYGEQFF
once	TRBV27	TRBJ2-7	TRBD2	TGTGCCAGCACCCGAACGGGGGGAGAGCAGTACTTC	CASTRTGGEQYF
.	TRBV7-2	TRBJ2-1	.	TGTGCCAGCAGCTTAGTAACCGCTACAGTCCATGAGCAGTTCTTC	CASSLVTATVHEQFF
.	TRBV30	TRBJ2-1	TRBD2	TGTGCCTGGAGTGAAGGAGCGGGAGTATTTCAGTTCTTC	CAWSEGAGVFQFF
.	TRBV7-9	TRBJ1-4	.	TGTGCCATCCGGGGGAGGGATTCGGAAAAACTGTTTTTT	CAIRGRDSEKLFF
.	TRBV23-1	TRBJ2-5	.	TGCGTTCCGCTCGGGGCGGGCGAGACCCAGTACTTC	CVPLGAGETQYF
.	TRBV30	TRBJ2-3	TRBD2	TGTGCCTGGAGTGTACTAAGCGGGGGTCTGACCCACGCAGCCGATACGCAGTATTTT	CAWSVLSGGLTHAADTQYF
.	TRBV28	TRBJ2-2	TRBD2	TGTGCCACCCCGGGACTAGCGGGGGGAAACACCGGGGAGCTGTTTTTT	CATPGLAGGNTGELFF
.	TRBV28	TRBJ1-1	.	TGTGCCAGCAGGGTAGGGGCAGGCATGAACACTGAAGCTTTCTTT	CASRVGAGMNTEAFF
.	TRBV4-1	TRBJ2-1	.	TGCGCCAGCAGCCAATACAATGAGCAGTTCTTC	CASSQYNEQFF
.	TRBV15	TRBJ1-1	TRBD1	TGTGCCACCAGCAGCTTCCGGGGACAGGGAAGGACTTTCTTT	CATSSFRGQGRTFF
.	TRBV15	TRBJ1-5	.	TGTGCCACCAGCGGTACGAGCAATCAGCCCCAGCATTTT	CATSGTSNQPQHF
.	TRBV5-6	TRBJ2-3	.	TGTGCCAGCAGCCTGAAGCAACGCAATACGCAGTATTTT	CASSLKQRNTQYF
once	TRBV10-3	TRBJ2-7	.	TGTGCCACCGGGAAACAGGGCTCCTACGAGCAGTACTTC	CATGKQGSYEQYF
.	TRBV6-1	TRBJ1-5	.	TGTGCCAGCAGTGAACACAGGGTTAACAATCAGCCCCAGCATTTT	CASSEHRVNNQPQHF
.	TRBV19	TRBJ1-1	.	TGTGCCAGTGGGGGGGTCTCGAGTCGCCGCGCTGAAGCTTTCTTT	CASGGVSSRRAEAFF
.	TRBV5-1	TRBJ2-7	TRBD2	TGCGCCAGCAGCTTGGCTGCGGGAGGCTCCTACGAGCAGTACTTC	CASSLAAGGSYEQYF
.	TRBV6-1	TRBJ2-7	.	TGTGCCAGCAGGAGGGACTTAACCTCCTACGAGCAGTACTTC	CASRRDLTSYEQYF
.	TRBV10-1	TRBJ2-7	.	TGCGCCAGCAGTGAGCGGCCTTACGAGCAGTACTTC	CASSERPYEQYF
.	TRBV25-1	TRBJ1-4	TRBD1	TGTGCCAGCAAGCGGCAGGGGGATGAAAAACTGTTTTTT	CASKRQGDEKLFF
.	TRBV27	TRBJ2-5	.	TGTGCCAGCAGTTTTTTGGAGGCGGGCGAAGAGACCCAGTACTTC	CASSFLEAGEETQYF
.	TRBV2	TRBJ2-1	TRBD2	TGTGCCAGCAGTAGACTAGCGGGATCCTACAATGAGCAGTTCTTC	CASSRLAGSYNEQFF
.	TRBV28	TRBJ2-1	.	TGTGCCAGCAAAATTGGCGGGGGCGATGAGCAGTTCTTC	CASKIGGGDEQFF
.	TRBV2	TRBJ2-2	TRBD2	TGTGCCAGCAGCTCGGGACTAGGAGAAGGGGAGCTGTTTTTT	CASSSGLGEGELFF